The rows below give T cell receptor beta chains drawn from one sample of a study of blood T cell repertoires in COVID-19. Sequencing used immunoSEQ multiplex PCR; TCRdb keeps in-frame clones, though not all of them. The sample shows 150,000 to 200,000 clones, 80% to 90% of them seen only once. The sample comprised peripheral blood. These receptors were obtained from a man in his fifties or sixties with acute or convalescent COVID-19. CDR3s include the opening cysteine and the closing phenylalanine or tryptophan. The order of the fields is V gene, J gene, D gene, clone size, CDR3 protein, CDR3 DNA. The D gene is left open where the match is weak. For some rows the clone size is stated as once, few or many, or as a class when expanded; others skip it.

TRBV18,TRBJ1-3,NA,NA,CASSPGGEGGNTIYF,TGTGCCAGCTCCCCTGGAGGGGAAGGAGGAAACACCATATATTTT
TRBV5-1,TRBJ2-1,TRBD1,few,CASSAGDSHMSEQFF,TGCGCCAGCAGCGCAGGGGACAGCCACATGAGTGAGCAGTTCTTC
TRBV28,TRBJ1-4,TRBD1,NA,CASSLQGATNEKLFF,TGTGCCAGCAGTCTCCAGGGGGCAACTAATGAAAAACTGTTTTTT
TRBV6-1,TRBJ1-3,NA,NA,CASSEGRGFSGNTIYF,TGTGCCAGCAGTGAAGGCAGAGGGTTCTCTGGAAACACCATATATTTT
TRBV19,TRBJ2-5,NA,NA,CASSGQRQETQYF,TGTGCCAGTAGTGGACAGAGACAAGAGACCCAGTACTTC
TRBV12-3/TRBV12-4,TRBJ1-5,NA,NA,CASSSRTSPQHF,TGTGCCAGCAGTTCCAGGACTTCTCCCCAGCATTTT
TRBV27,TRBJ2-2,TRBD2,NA,CASSPDYLGTSGAGELFF,TGTGCCAGCAGTCCAGACTACCTCGGGACTAGCGGGGCCGGGGAGCTGTTTTTT
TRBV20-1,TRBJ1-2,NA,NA,CSASGGGGGYTF,TGCAGTGCTAGTGGGGGCGGCGGTGGCTACACCTTC
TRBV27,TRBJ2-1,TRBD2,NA,CASSPRGSGRGNEQFF,TGTGCCAGCAGTCCCCGGGGGAGCGGGAGAGGCAATGAGCAGTTCTTC
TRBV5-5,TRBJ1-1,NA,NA,CASSLDTLWDTEAFF,TGTGCCAGCAGCTTGGATACACTATGGGACACTGAAGCTTTCTTT
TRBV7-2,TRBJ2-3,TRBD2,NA,CASSSVGGGSTDTQYF,TGTGCCAGCAGTTCCGTCGGGGGGGGGAGCACAGATACGCAGTATTTT
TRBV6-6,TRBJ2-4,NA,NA,CASTRDLDLAKNIQYF,TGTGCCAGCACTCGAGACTTGGATTTAGCCAAAAACATTCAGTACTTC
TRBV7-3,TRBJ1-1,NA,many,CASTPLRGGSLNTEAFF,TGTGCCAGCACCCCTCTCCGGGGGGGCAGTTTGAACACTGAAGCTTTCTTT
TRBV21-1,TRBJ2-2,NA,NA,CASSQPGGTANTGELFF,TGTGCCAGCAGCCAACCAGGGGGGACAGCGAACACCGGGGAGCTGTTTTTT
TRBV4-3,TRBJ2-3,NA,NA,CASSPLGADTQYF,TGCGCCAGCAGCCCTCTGGGAGCAGATACGCAGTATTTT
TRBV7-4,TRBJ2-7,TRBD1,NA,CANPSGQGALSYEQYF,TGTGCCAACCCCTCAGGGCAGGGGGCATTGAGTTACGAGCAGTACTTC
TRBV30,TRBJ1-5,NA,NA,CAWRQGNQPQHF,TGTGCCTGGAGACAGGGCAATCAGCCCCAGCATTTT
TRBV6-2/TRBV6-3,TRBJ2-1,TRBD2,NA,CASSSPWDSGSYEQFF,TGTGCCAGCAGTTCACCTTGGGATAGCGGGAGTTATGAGCAGTTCTTC
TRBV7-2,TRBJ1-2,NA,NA,CASSLDDFRGGYTF,TGTGCCAGCAGCCTGGACGATTTCAGGGGAGGCTACACCTTC
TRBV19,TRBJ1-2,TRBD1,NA,CASSRGGSYGYTF,TGTGCCAGTAGTCGAGGGGGCAGCTATGGCTACACCTTC
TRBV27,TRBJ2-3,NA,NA,CASSPWRNTDTQYF,TGTGCCAGCAGCCCGTGGCGGAACACAGATACGCAGTATTTT
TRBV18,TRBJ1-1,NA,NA,CASSPTRGNTEAFF,TGTGCCAGCTCCCCGACCCGGGGGAACACTGAAGCTTTCTTT
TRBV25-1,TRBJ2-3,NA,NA,CASSEGGTDTQYF,TGTGCCAGCAGTGAAGGAGGCACAGATACGCAGTATTTT
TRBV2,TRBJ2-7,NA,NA,CASLGGGTYEQYF,TGTGCCTCGTTGGGAGGGGGAACCTACGAGCAGTACTTC
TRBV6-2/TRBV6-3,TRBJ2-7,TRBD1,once,CASTPWGQSSYEQYF,TGTGCCAGCACCCCATGGGGACAGTCCTCCTACGAGCAGTACTTC
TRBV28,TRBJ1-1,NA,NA,CASSKPGPIGSTEAFF,TGTGCCAGCAGTAAGCCGGGTCCCATCGGGAGCACTGAAGCTTTCTTT
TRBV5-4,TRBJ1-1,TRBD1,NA,CASSPGQGFTEAFF,TGTGCCAGCAGCCCGGGACAGGGATTCACTGAAGCTTTCTTT
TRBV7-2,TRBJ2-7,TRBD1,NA,CASSLFGDRVSNEQYF,TGTGCCAGCAGTTTGTTTGGGGACAGGGTCTCCAACGAGCAGTACTTC
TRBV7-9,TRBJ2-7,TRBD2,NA,CASSSSSGGAYEQYF,TGTGCCAGCAGCTCCTCTAGCGGGGGAGCCTACGAGCAGTACTTC
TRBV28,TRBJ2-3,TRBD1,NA,CASSLQGAGDTQYF,TGTGCCAGCAGTTTACAGGGGGCTGGAGATACGCAGTATTTT
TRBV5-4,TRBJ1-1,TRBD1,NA,CASGRDRGREAFF,TGTGCCAGCGGCCGGGACAGGGGGCGGGAAGCTTTCTTT